This T cell receptor beta chain stems from a study of blood T cell repertoires in COVID-19. As for the study in general: PBMCs, B-cell-depleted T cells, or T cells were the source of the cDNA or gDNA that made up the material.

The protocol was immunoSEQ multiplex PCR, while the TCRdb copy is restricted to in-frame clones and leaves out a portion. This sample has 200,000 to 300,000 clones; 86% occur once, and the top ten carry roughly 1.6%. In its sample, this clone was seen a few times. The V gene's germline CDR1 is SGHTA and CDR2 FQGNSA. The CDR3 is 15 residues long. With 3 bases removed from V and 3 bases from J, the gap between germline ends came to 12 bases. What was sequenced was peripheral blood. This receptor was taken from a woman aged 55-70 years who had recovered from COVID-19. This chain connects TRBV7-2 to TRBJ1-5, with a tentative D call TRBD1 (6 bases). CDR3 amino acids: CASSLRWDTNQPQHF. Written as DNA, the CDR3 is TGTGCCAGCAGCTTGCGTTGGGACACCAATCAGCCCCAGCATTTT.